These T cell receptor beta chains were read from a single sample in a study of blood T cell repertoires in COVID-19. Sequenced by immunoSEQ multiplex PCR; TCRdb stores in-frame clones only, minus some. The data hold around 300,000 clones, with 83% observed a single time. Sequencing input: peripheral blood. These receptors were collected from a woman in her forties or fifties who had recovered from COVID-19. Both conserved end residues are part of each CDR3. The D gene is left open where the match is weak. Part of the rows lack a size; the others show once, few, many or a class for expanded clones.

d_call: .; v_call: TRBV11-2; j_call: TRBJ1-3; clone_size: .; cdr3_nt: TGTGCCAGCAGCTTAGGAGTGTTATGGTCCGGAAACACCATATATTTT; cdr3_aa: CASSLGVLWSGNTIYF
d_call: .; v_call: TRBV19; j_call: TRBJ1-4; clone_size: .; cdr3_nt: TGTGCCAGTAGTATTGTACGGAGCCACGAAAAACTGTTTTTT; cdr3_aa: CASSIVRSHEKLFF
d_call: TRBD1; v_call: TRBV19; j_call: TRBJ1-1; clone_size: once; cdr3_nt: TGTGCCAGTCACGCCCCGGGACAGGGTTTGAACACTGAAGCTTTCTTT; cdr3_aa: CASHAPGQGLNTEAFF
d_call: .; v_call: TRBV7-3; j_call: TRBJ2-5; clone_size: .; cdr3_nt: TGTGCCAGCAGCCGGACAGTCCAAGAGACCCAGTACTTC; cdr3_aa: CASSRTVQETQYF
d_call: .; v_call: TRBV12-3/TRBV12-4; j_call: TRBJ1-3; clone_size: .; cdr3_nt: TGTGCCAGCAGACAGGTCTCTGGAAACACCATATATTTT; cdr3_aa: CASRQVSGNTIYF
d_call: .; v_call: TRBV29-1; j_call: TRBJ2-2; clone_size: .; cdr3_nt: TGCAGCGTCGAAGTCAGGGCCGGGGAGCTGTTTTTT; cdr3_aa: CSVEVRAGELFF
d_call: .; v_call: TRBV7-6; j_call: TRBJ1-1; clone_size: .; cdr3_nt: TGTGCCAGCAGCCCCCGGTATCGGGGAAGGACTGAAGCTTTCTTT; cdr3_aa: CASSPRYRGRTEAFF
d_call: TRBD1; v_call: TRBV5-1; j_call: TRBJ1-2; clone_size: .; cdr3_nt: TGCGCCAGCAGCCAGGGACAGGGAACAAATAACTATGGCTACACCTTC; cdr3_aa: CASSQGQGTNNYGYTF
d_call: .; v_call: TRBV27; j_call: TRBJ2-7; clone_size: .; cdr3_nt: TGTGCCAGCAGTTTTCTGCAGGGGCCCTACGAGCAGTACTTC; cdr3_aa: CASSFLQGPYEQYF
d_call: .; v_call: TRBV5-1; j_call: TRBJ1-4; clone_size: .; cdr3_nt: TGCGCCAGCAGGCAAGGTTTTAAGGGGACTAATGAAAAACTGTTTTTT; cdr3_aa: CASRQGFKGTNEKLFF
d_call: .; v_call: TRBV28; j_call: TRBJ1-2; clone_size: .; cdr3_nt: TGTGCCAGCAGTTTTTTAGGGGCTGGTGGCTACACCTTC; cdr3_aa: CASSFLGAGGYTF
d_call: TRBD2; v_call: TRBV14; j_call: TRBJ2-3; clone_size: .; cdr3_nt: TGTGCCAGCAGCCAACTAGCGGGGGGAATCACAGATACGCAGTATTTT; cdr3_aa: CASSQLAGGITDTQYF
d_call: .; v_call: TRBV5-1; j_call: TRBJ1-3; clone_size: many; cdr3_nt: TGCGCCAGCCATCGGGGAGACCAGACTGGAAACACCATATATTTT; cdr3_aa: CASHRGDQTGNTIYF
d_call: TRBD2; v_call: TRBV9; j_call: TRBJ2-1; clone_size: .; cdr3_nt: TGTGCCAGCAGCGTAGTAGGGACTAGCGGGAGTGGGGATTACAATGAGCAGTTCTTC; cdr3_aa: CASSVVGTSGSGDYNEQFF
d_call: TRBD2; v_call: TRBV4-2; j_call: TRBJ2-7; clone_size: once; cdr3_nt: TGTGCCAGCAGCCCACCGGGACTAGCGGGAAAGAAGTACTTC; cdr3_aa: CASSPPGLAGKKYF
d_call: TRBD1; v_call: TRBV5-1; j_call: TRBJ1-4; clone_size: .; cdr3_nt: TGCGCCAGCAGCTTGGCAGGGGGCGATGAAAAACTGTTTTTT; cdr3_aa: CASSLAGGDEKLFF
d_call: .; v_call: TRBV9; j_call: TRBJ2-7; clone_size: .; cdr3_nt: TGTGCCAGCAGCGTCTATCAACAGGGATCCTACGAGCAGTACTTC; cdr3_aa: CASSVYQQGSYEQYF
d_call: .; v_call: TRBV19; j_call: TRBJ2-1; clone_size: .; cdr3_nt: TGCACGACCGCCCTGGCAGGGGATGGGGATGAGCAGTTCTTC; cdr3_aa: CTTALAGDGDEQFF
d_call: TRBD2; v_call: TRBV4-2; j_call: TRBJ2-1; clone_size: .; cdr3_nt: TGTGCCAGCAGCCAAGACCAACCGGGACTAGCGGGAGCTTATGAGCAGTTCTTC; cdr3_aa: CASSQDQPGLAGAYEQFF
d_call: TRBD1; v_call: TRBV6-5; j_call: TRBJ2-5; clone_size: .; cdr3_nt: TGTGCCAGCCGGGACAGTAACCAAGAGACCCAGTACTTC; cdr3_aa: CASRDSNQETQYF
d_call: .; v_call: TRBV19; j_call: TRBJ1-1; clone_size: .; cdr3_nt: TGTGCCAGTAGTATTGGCATCACTGAAGCTTTCTTT; cdr3_aa: CASSIGITEAFF
d_call: .; v_call: TRBV7-2; j_call: TRBJ1-1; clone_size: once; cdr3_nt: TGTGCCAGCAGCTTATCAGGGGTCGGCACTGAAGCTTTCTTT; cdr3_aa: CASSLSGVGTEAFF
d_call: TRBD1; v_call: TRBV5-1; j_call: TRBJ1-2; clone_size: .; cdr3_nt: TGCGCCAGCAGCCCTGACAGGGGCCTCGCCTATGGCTACACCTTC; cdr3_aa: CASSPDRGLAYGYTF
d_call: .; v_call: TRBV12-3/TRBV12-4; j_call: TRBJ1-1; clone_size: .; cdr3_nt: TGTGCCAGCAGTTTTAACGGGAACACTGAAGCTTTCTTT; cdr3_aa: CASSFNGNTEAFF
d_call: TRBD2; v_call: TRBV7-2; j_call: TRBJ2-1; clone_size: .; cdr3_nt: TGTGCCAGCAGCCCCGGGGGGGTAGCGGGAGATAGCGATGAGCAGTTCTTC; cdr3_aa: CASSPGGVAGDSDEQFF
d_call: .; v_call: TRBV6-2/TRBV6-3; j_call: TRBJ2-7; clone_size: .; cdr3_nt: TGTGCCAGCAGTTACAGGGGACTGGCCAACGAGCAGTACTTC; cdr3_aa: CASSYRGLANEQYF
d_call: TRBD1; v_call: TRBV25-1; j_call: TRBJ1-4; clone_size: .; cdr3_nt: TGTGCCAGCAGTGGGACAGGGGGTCTGGAAAAACTGTTTTTT; cdr3_aa: CASSGTGGLEKLFF
d_call: .; v_call: TRBV28; j_call: TRBJ1-2; clone_size: .; cdr3_nt: TGTGCCAGCGAGGGCCCAGATAACTATGGCTACACCTTC; cdr3_aa: CASEGPDNYGYTF
d_call: TRBD1; v_call: TRBV25-1; j_call: TRBJ1-6; clone_size: .; cdr3_nt: TGTGCCAGCAGTGACACAGGGGGTAGGATTTCACCCCTCCACTTT; cdr3_aa: CASSDTGGRISPLHF
d_call: .; v_call: TRBV5-1; j_call: TRBJ2-2; clone_size: .; cdr3_nt: TGCGCCAGCAGCCCGGGACACCTCCCAGGGGGGGAGCTGTTTTTT; cdr3_aa: CASSPGHLPGGELFF
d_call: TRBD2; v_call: TRBV9; j_call: TRBJ2-1; clone_size: .; cdr3_nt: TGTGCCACCGTCCCGGGACTAGCGGGCCGTGCCTACAATGAGCAGTTCTTC; cdr3_aa: CATVPGLAGRAYNEQFF
d_call: TRBD2; v_call: TRBV6-2/TRBV6-3; j_call: TRBJ2-7; clone_size: .; cdr3_nt: TGTGCCAGCAGTTGGGGGGGTGTCGAGCAGTACTTC; cdr3_aa: CASSWGGVEQYF
d_call: TRBD1; v_call: TRBV5-6; j_call: TRBJ1-1; clone_size: .; cdr3_nt: TGTGCCAGCAGCTTGGTGACAGGGGGGACGGACACTGAAGCTTTCTTT; cdr3_aa: CASSLVTGGTDTEAFF
d_call: TRBD1; v_call: TRBV7-9; j_call: TRBJ1-1; clone_size: .; cdr3_nt: TGTGCCAGCAGCTCCGGGACAGGGCTCACTGAAGCTTTCTTT; cdr3_aa: CASSSGTGLTEAFF
d_call: TRBD1; v_call: TRBV7-9; j_call: TRBJ1-6; clone_size: few; cdr3_nt: TGTGCCAGCAGCCCCTGGACAGGGAGTTCACCCCTCCACTTT; cdr3_aa: CASSPWTGSSPLHF
d_call: .; v_call: TRBV4-2; j_call: TRBJ1-2; clone_size: .; cdr3_nt: TGTGCCAGCAGCCAAGAACGGGTCCAGGGCCCGCAGGGCTACACCTTC; cdr3_aa: CASSQERVQGPQGYTF
d_call: .; v_call: TRBV10-3; j_call: TRBJ1-5; clone_size: .; cdr3_nt: TGTGCCATCAGTGAGTTGGGGGGGGGTCAGCCCCAGCATTTT; cdr3_aa: CAISELGGGQPQHF